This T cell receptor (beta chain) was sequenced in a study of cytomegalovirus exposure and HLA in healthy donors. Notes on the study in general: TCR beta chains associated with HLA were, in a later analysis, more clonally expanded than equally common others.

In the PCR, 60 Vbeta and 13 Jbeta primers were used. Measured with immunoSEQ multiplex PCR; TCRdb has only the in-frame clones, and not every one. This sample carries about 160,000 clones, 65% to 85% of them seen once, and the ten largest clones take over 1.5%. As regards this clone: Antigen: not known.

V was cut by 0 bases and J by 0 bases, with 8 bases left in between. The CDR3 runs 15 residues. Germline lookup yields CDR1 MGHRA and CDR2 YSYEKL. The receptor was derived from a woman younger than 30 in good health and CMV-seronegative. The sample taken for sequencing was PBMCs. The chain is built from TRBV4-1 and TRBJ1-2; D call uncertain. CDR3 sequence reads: CASSQEPGTNYGYTF. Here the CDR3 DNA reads TGCGCCAGCAGCCAAGAACCCGGTACTAACTATGGCTACACCTTC.